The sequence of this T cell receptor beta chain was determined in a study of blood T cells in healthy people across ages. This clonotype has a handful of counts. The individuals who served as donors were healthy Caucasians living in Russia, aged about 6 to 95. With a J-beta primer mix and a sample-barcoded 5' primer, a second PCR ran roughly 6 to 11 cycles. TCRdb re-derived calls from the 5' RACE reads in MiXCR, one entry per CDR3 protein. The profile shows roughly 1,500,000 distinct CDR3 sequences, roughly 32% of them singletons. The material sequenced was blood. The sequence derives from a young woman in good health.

CDR3 in DNA: TGCGCCAGCAGCTTGGAGATGGGTTACCGGGACAGGGTAGCCGGGGAGCTGTTTTTT. Amino acid sequence: CASSLEMGYRDRVAGELFF. This sequence joins TRBV5-1 and TRBJ2-2; TRBD1 aligns across 9 bases. CDR3 size: 19 residues. The V and J ends lost 0 bases and 6 bases, in that order; junction bases with no gene match: 15. The germline V gene encodes CDR1 SGHRS and CDR2 YFSETQ.